These 10 T cell receptor beta chains were all obtained from the same sample, sequenced in a study of blood T cell repertoires in COVID-19. Data came from immunoSEQ multiplex PCR; TCRdb stores just in-frame clones and leaves some out. This sample has 20,000 to 30,000 clones, with roughly 89% found just once. Sample: peripheral blood. These receptors originate from a human donor in a cohort sampled during active COVID-19.

The rearrangement joins TRBV11-2 to TRBJ2-1; the match to TRBD1 covers 10 bases. The CDR3 loop spans 15 amino acids. The ends lost 3 bases at V and 2 bases at J; junction bases unmatched: 1. CDR1 SGHAT and CDR2 FQNNGV come from the germline V gene. CDR3 sequence (DNA): TGTGCCAGCAGCTTGGGACAGGGGACCTACAATGAGCAGTTCTTC. Amino acid sequence: CASSLGQGTYNEQFF. Drawing the rest from reference TRBV11-2 and TRBJ2-1, the complete variable domain is EAGVAQSPRYKIIEKRQSVAFWCNPISGHATLYWYQQILGQGPKLLIQFQNNGVVDDSQLPKDRFSAERLKGVDSTLKIQPAKLEDSAVYLCASSLGQGTYNEQFFGPGTRLTVL.

Here the CDR3 DNA reads TGCGCCAGCAGCTTGGATGTTCTGGATACGCAGTATTTT. This sequence encodes CASSLDVLDTQYF. The chain is built from TRBV5-1 and TRBJ2-3; D is undetermined. Germline CDR1 is SGHRS and CDR2 is YFSETQ. The CDR3 is 13 residues long. Trimming stripped 0 bases from V and 6 bases from J, with 8 bases between.

The chain links TRBV5-6 to TRBJ1-3; D is ambiguous. CDR1 SGHDT and CDR2 YYEEEE come from the germline V gene. V was shortened by 4 bases and J by 4 bases, with 3 bases between the two germline ends. The CDR3 covers 11 residues. The CDR3 coding sequence is TGTGCCAGCAGCCAGGGAAACACCATATATTTT. Residues: CASSQGNTIYF. The whole variable domain, remainder taken from reference TRBV5-6 and TRBJ1-3, is DAGVTQSPTHLIKTRGQQVTLRCSPKSGHDTVSWYQQALGQGPQFIFQYYEEEERQRGNFPDRFSGHQFPNYSSELNVNALLLGDSALYLCASSQGNTIYFGEGSWLTVV.

V is TRBV5-1 and J is TRBJ1-1; TRBD1 matches at 8 bases. Germline V gene data show CDR1 as SGHRS and CDR2 as YFSETQ. The trim removed 6 bases at V and 4 bases at J, leaving 14 bases unmatched. This CDR3 has 16 residues. CDR3 residues: CASNPQGEGVSTEAFF. CDR3 in DNA: TGCGCCAGCAACCCACAGGGGGAAGGCGTGAGCACTGAAGCTTTCTTT. The full variable domain, its missing parts supplied by reference TRBV5-1 and TRBJ1-1, is KAGVTQTPRYLIKTRGQQVTLSCSPISGHRSVSWYQQTPGQGLQFLFEYFSETQRNKGNFPGRFSGRQFSNSRSEMNVSTLELGDSALYLCASNPQGEGVSTEAFFGQGTRLTVV.

The chain joins TRBV3-1 (or the pseudogene TRBV3-2) to TRBJ2-1, with 9 positions matching TRBD1. The V gene's germline CDR1 is LGHDT and CDR2 YNNKEL (reference sequence). CDR3 length: 12 amino acids. The J segment lost 15 bases and the V segment lost 4 bases, leaving 7 bases of the junction unmatched. The CDR3 loop is CASSLTGTGPFF. CDR3 in DNA: TGTGCCAGCAGCCTAACCGGGACAGGGCCGTTCTTC.

The genes are TRBV10-2 and TRBJ2-5; 11 nucleotides line up with TRBD2. This CDR3 has 13 residues. V lost 8 bases and J lost 3; bases outside the gene matches: 2. CDR1 and CDR2 (germline): WSHSY, SAAADI. This CDR3 reads CASLLAGEETQYF. CDR3 sequence (DNA): TGCGCCAGCTTACTAGCGGGAGAAGAGACCCAGTACTTC.

This clone was counted between two and nine times. The chain uses TRBV2 and TRBJ1-5; 8 nucleotides match TRBD1. The V and J ends lost 1 base and 7 bases, in that order; junction bases with no gene match: 9. This CDR3 spans 16 amino acids. Germline V CDR1 and CDR2: SNHLY, FYNNEI. The CDR3 DNA sequence: TGTGCCAGCAGTGAAGACAGGGGGGCGGCAGTGCAGCCCCAGCATTTT. Translated, it gives CASSEDRGAAVQPQHF.

This sequence joins TRBV12-3 or TRBV12-4 and TRBJ2-1; D call uncertain. The CDR3 length is 11 residues. V lost 3 bases, J lost 6 bases, and 3 bases lay in between. CDR3 in amino acids: CASSFINEQFF. DNA for the CDR3: TGTGCCAGCAGTTTTATCAATGAGCAGTTCTTC.

The V and J genes are TRBV6-6 and TRBJ1-3; D not certain. Trimming shortened V by 0 bases and J by 0 bases, and 6 bases separated the two germline ends. The CDR3 covers 15 residues. Germline CDR1 MNHNY, CDR2 SVGAGI (reference sequence). CDR3 region: CASSYSEYSGNTIYF. The CDR3 DNA is TGTGCCAGCAGTTACTCAGAGTACTCTGGAAACACCATATATTTT.

The chain combines TRBV5-1 with TRBJ2-3; TRBD1 matches at 9 bases. V trimming: 0 bases; J trimming: 1 base; junction bases outside the gene matches: 9. CDR3 length equals 18 residues. CDR1 is SGHRS, CDR2 YFSETQ, per germline. The CDR3, as DNA: TGCGCCAGCAGCTTGGGGACAGGGGCCAGCAAGGGCACAGATACGCAGTATTTT. Protein sequence: CASSLGTGASKGTDTQYF. Supplemented by reference TRBV5-1 and TRBJ2-3, the full variable domain reads KAGVTQTPRYLIKTRGQQVTLSCSPISGHRSVSWYQQTPGQGLQFLFEYFSETQRNKGNFPGRFSGRQFSNSRSEMNVSTLELGDSALYLCASSLGTGASKGTDTQYFGPGTRLTVL.